The rows below give T cell receptor beta chains drawn from one sample of a study of T cell repertoires and HLA-DP antigens. Generated by immunoSEQ multiplex PCR, the TCRdb table keeps only in-frame clones and is missing some. This table has more than 90,000 clones, 85% to 95% appearing once. Their specific antigens are unknown. The sequencing sample was made of CD4+ T cells from PBMCs. These receptors originate from a woman aged 18-29 years in good health and CMV-seronegative. The CDR3 runs from the conserved cysteine through the conserved F or W. Each record gives: clone size, V gene, J gene, D gene, CDR3 DNA, CDR3 protein. The D gene is left open where the match is weak. Rows give clone size only sometimes, using once, few, many, or a class for an expanded clone.

NA	TRBV5-1	TRBJ2-5	TRBD1	TGCGCCAGCACCGGACGGACAGGGGCCCAAGAGACCCAGTACTTC	CASTGRTGAQETQYF
once	TRBV7-9	TRBJ2-3	NA	TGTGCCAGCAGCTTATCCCAGGGTATTACTAGCACAGATACGCAGTATTTT	CASSLSQGITSTDTQYF
NA	TRBV15	TRBJ1-5	NA	TGTGCCACCAGCAGAGGAACAGGCCACCAGCCCCAGCATTTT	CATSRGTGHQPQHF
NA	TRBV5-4	TRBJ2-3	TRBD2	TGTGCCAGCAGCTCCCAGCGGGAGGGCCGTCCAGATACGCAGTATTTT	CASSSQREGRPDTQYF
NA	TRBV30	TRBJ1-5	NA	TGTGCCTGGAGTGTGTCAGGGGAAGGGCCCCAGCATTTT	CAWSVSGEGPQHF
NA	TRBV14	TRBJ2-3	NA	TGTGCCAGCAGCCAAGAGTTGGGGTTGGTTGCAGATACGCAGTATTTT	CASSQELGLVADTQYF
once	TRBV10-3	TRBJ2-3	TRBD1	TGTGCCATCCACGATCTTCCGGGACAGGGGACCGATACGCAGTATTTT	CAIHDLPGQGTDTQYF
NA	TRBV9	TRBJ2-5	TRBD2	TGTGCCAGCACCAGGACTAGCGGGTCTCAAGAGACCCAGTACTTC	CASTRTSGSQETQYF
NA	TRBV19	TRBJ2-3	NA	TGTGCCACAAAGAAAGGAGATACGCAGTATTTT	CATKKGDTQYF
NA	TRBV6-5	TRBJ1-1	NA	TGTGCCAGCAGTTACTCAATGGGACTGGGGACTGAAGTTTTCTTT	CASSYSMGLGTEVFF
NA	TRBV6-5	TRBJ1-5	TRBD1	TGTGCCAGCAGACAAACAGGGGGCACTCAGCCCCAGCATTTT	CASRQTGGTQPQHF
NA	TRBV7-3	TRBJ2-6	NA	TGTGCCAGCAGCTTAAGCTCTGGGGCCAACGTCCTGACTTTC	CASSLSSGANVLTF
NA	TRBV1	TRBJ2-5	NA	TGCACCAGCAGCCAAGGGGAGACTAGCGGGGCCCAACAAGAGACCCAGTACTTC	CTSSQGETSGAQQETQYF
NA	TRBV18	TRBJ1-4	NA	TGTGCCAGCTCACCAGGGAGGGCTAATGAAAAACTGTTTTTT	CASSPGRANEKLFF